This T cell receptor (beta chain) originates from a study of Tregs in tolerant kidney transplant recipients. Study-level results: Tregs expanded with activated donor B cells seemed most donor-specific. Biological reproducibility was not directly addressed in this study.

Unstimulated regulatory T cells (CD4+CD25+CD127-), CD4+CD25- non-regulatory cells, CD4 and CD8 cells were FACS-sorted from thawed PBMCs. Regulatory T cells were sorted from thawed PBMCs rested overnight at 37°C with 200 to 250 IU/ml IL-2. This clone appeared a few times. The antigen remains undetermined. Assay used: immunoSEQ multiplex PCR; TCRdb lists only in-frame clones, some missing. The sample records more than 60,000 clones, 75% to 90% being singletons. CDR1 and CDR2 from the germline V gene are SEHNR and FQNEAQ (reference sequence). Trimming at V came to 5 bases and at J to 2 bases, leaving 0 bases not matched to a gene. This CDR3 is built from 12 residues.

The material sequenced was Tregs from blood, taken before the transplant. This TCR was recovered from a human donor who received a combined kidney and bone marrow transplant. J is TRBJ2-7 and V is TRBV7-9; 7 bases agree with TRBD1. CDR3 bases: TGTGCCAGCAGCGGACAGGCCTACGAGCAGTACTTC. Translation: CASSGQAYEQYF.